The TCR beta chain under discussion was sequenced for a study of human T cells and chemical hapten exposure. This CDR3 has 15 residues. Trimming pared 7 bases from V and 4 bases from J, leaving 17 bases between. From germline, CDR1 is LGHNA and CDR2 YNFKEQ. Original methodology: Sample-level TCR yields exhibited a median of roughly 96,000, with a range of roughly 20,000 to 750,000. TCRdb re-called the RACE reads with MiXCR, one entry per CDR3 protein. These V and J calls derive from TCRdb rather than the authors' analysis. The sample yields more than 70,000 distinct CDR3 sequences, about 12% seen once. The study's findings and limits: The number of TCRs over 1 in 1000 frequency stayed unchanged after DPC.

This clonotype showed up just a few times. Its antigen is as yet unknown. Time point reported: patch test 1, 2 weeks after DPC sensitization. Treatment of the sample: therapeutic diphenylcyclopropenone sensitization with weekly scalp DPC. The input for sequencing was whole blood, taken in connection with sensitization to the hapten diphenylcyclopropenone (DPC). The sequence derives from a woman aged 55-70 years with alopecia areata. Some clones in this sample may be carry-over from other donors' samples. The gene calls are TRBV4-2 and TRBJ1-5; D gene uncertain. CDR3 bases: TGTGCCAGCACCCGAGATGGTCAGTTTAATCAGCCCCAGCATTTT. It encodes CASTRDGQFNQPQHF.